These 31 T cell receptor beta chains were sequenced from one sample in a study of control samples from healthy donors and cancer patients. Assay: immunoSEQ multiplex PCR; the TCRdb copy retains only in-frame clones and omits some. Of 93,000 or so clones listed, around 88% are singletons. The sequenced sample consisted of PBMCs. The receptors stem from a man in his sixties with lung cancer.

V gene TRBV7-9 combines with J gene TRBJ1-2; D call uncertain. Germline CDR1 reads SEHNR; CDR2 reads FQNEAQ (reference sequence). This CDR3 is built from 14 residues. V shed 4 bases and J shed 5 bases, with 14 bases lying between them. The CDR3 loop reads CASSSWTDAYGYTF. CDR3 coding DNA: TGTGCCAGCAGCTCCTGGACTGATGCTTATGGCTACACCTTC.

This clone was counted a single time. The V and J genes are TRBV18 and TRBJ1-3; D unclear. Germline V lookup: CDR1 KGHSH, CDR2 LQKENI. The CDR3 has 15 amino acids. V was clipped by 2 bases and J by 2 bases, with 10 bases between them. CDR3 region: CASSPFREAGNTIYF. As DNA, the CDR3 is TGTGCCAGCTCACCATTCCGGGAGGCTGGAAACACCATATATTTT.

The V and J genes are TRBV2 and TRBJ1-6, with TRBD1 matching 8 bases. The V gene end was trimmed by 3 bases and the J gene end by 4 bases; junction bases not matched to a gene: 5. The germline V gene encodes CDR1 SNHLY and CDR2 FYNNEI. The CDR3 length is 16 residues. CDR3 loop: CASSEDRANYNSPLHF. For the CDR3, the DNA is TGTGCCAGCAGTGAGGACAGGGCCAATTATAATTCACCCCTCCACTTT.

The table lists this clone with a few counts. The chain combines TRBV5-1 with TRBJ2-5; TRBD1 is a possible D gene (6 bases). CDR1 SGHRS and CDR2 YFSETQ come from the germline V gene. CDR3 size: 13 residues. V gave up 5 bases and J gave up 5 bases, with 13 bases separating them. CDR3 region: CASRRQERETQYF. In DNA, the CDR3 is TGCGCCAGCAGAAGACAGGAACGCGAGACCCAGTACTTC.

The chain recombines TRBV18 with TRBJ1-1; no clear D. The V gene's germline CDR1 is KGHSH and CDR2 LQKENI. CDR3 length: 15 residues. V lost 0 bases to trimming and J lost 2 bases, with 10 bases between them. CDR3 bases: TGTGCCAGCTCACCACCTCCGGGAATTAACACTGAAGCTTTCTTT. The encoded protein is CASSPPPGINTEAFF.

This clone was seen once. V usage is TRBV5-1 and J usage is TRBJ2-2, with TRBD1 identical over 8 bases. The V and J ends lost 5 bases and 5 bases, in that order; junction bases with no gene match: 8. The CDR3 spans 15 residues. Germline V gene lookup returns CDR1 SGHRS and CDR2 YFSETQ. The chain's CDR3 is CASSSQGAGTGELFF. The CDR3 DNA follows: TGCGCCAGCAGTTCTCAGGGGGCTGGGACCGGGGAGCTGTTTTTT.

V is TRBV2 and J is TRBJ2-5; unclear D gene. This CDR3 region has 11 residues. Germline-derived CDR1 and CDR2 are SNHLY and FYNNEI. Trimming removed 7 bases at V and 7 bases at J, with 10 bases between. As DNA, the CDR3 is TGTGCCAGCAACAGTATGGGGACCCAGTACTTC. Residues: CASNSMGTQYF.

The rearrangement links TRBV11-2 to TRBJ2-3, with D possibly being TRBD1 (5 bases). The CDR3 is 16 residues long. Per germline, CDR1 SGHAT and CDR2 FQNNGV. V was pared by 1 base and J by 3 bases, with 14 bases between. CDR3 residues: CASSLATGKLTDTQYF. The CDR3 DNA reads as TGTGCCAGCAGCTTAGCTACAGGAAAATTAACAGATACGCAGTATTTT.

The rearrangement uses TRBV5-8 and TRBJ2-4, with 14 bases identical to TRBD2. The CDR3 sequence is 12 residues long. Germline V gene lookup returns CDR1 SGHTS and CDR2 YDEGEE. CDR3 bases: TGTGCGACTAGCGGGGGGGCTGACATTCAGTACTTC. Translating gives CATSGGADIQYF. The variable domain in full, with the rest retrieved from reference TRBV5-8 and TRBJ2-4, is EAGVTQSPTHLIKTRGQQATLRCSPISGHTSVYWYQQALGLGLQFLLWYDEGEERNRGNFPPRFSGRQFPNYSSELNVNALELEDSALYLCATSGGADIQYFGAGTRLSVL.

The V call is TRBV10-2, the J call TRBJ2-5; D ambiguous. CDR1 and CDR2 from the germline V gene are WSHSY and SAAADI. This CDR3 region has 13 residues. The V gene lost 6 bases and the J gene lost 2 bases, with 10 bases spanning the gap. DNA for the CDR3: TGCGCCAGCAGGCCAGAGCGTCAAGAGACCCAGTACTTC. Its protein product is CASRPERQETQYF.

The chain uses TRBV29-1 and TRBJ1-1; 7 nucleotides agree with TRBD1. Looked up from germline, CDR1 is SQVTM and CDR2 is ANQGSEA. The J segment lost 3 bases and the V segment lost 6 bases, leaving 10 bases of the junction unmatched. The CDR3 has 14 amino acids. This CDR3 is CSVASTGRDTEAFF. Here the CDR3 DNA reads TGCAGCGTCGCATCGACAGGGAGGGACACTGAAGCTTTCTTT.

This clone appeared a few times. This CDR3 is CASSPAGSSYNEQFF. CDR3 bases: TGTGCCAGCAGCCCCGCCGGGAGCTCCTACAATGAGCAGTTCTTC. The rearrangement uses TRBV7-3 and TRBJ2-1; a weak D match, TRBD2 (6 bases). Looked up from germline, CDR1 is SGHTA and CDR2 is FQGTGA. V was shortened by 5 bases and J by 0 bases, with 11 bases between the two germline ends. The CDR3 runs 15 residues.

The rearrangement uses TRBV7-9 and TRBJ2-3, with 7 bases lining up with TRBD1. V was clipped by 6 bases and J by 2 bases; unmatched bases: 8. The CDR3 runs 15 residues. Germline CDR1 SEHNR, CDR2 FQNEAQ (reference sequence). The CDR3: CASRDRQGVTDTQYF. The DNA of the CDR3 is TGTGCCAGCAGGGATAGACAGGGCGTCACAGATACGCAGTATTTT. The variable domain in full, with the rest retrieved from reference TRBV7-9 and TRBJ2-3, is DTGVSQNPRHKITKRGQNVTFRCDPISEHNRLYWYRQTLGQGPEFLTYFQNEAQLEKSRLLSDRFSAERPKGSFSTLEIQRTEQGDSAMYLCASRDRQGVTDTQYFGPGTRLTVL.

The chain combines TRBV6-6 with TRBJ1-2; no clear D gene. Germline V CDR1 and CDR2: MNHNY, SVGAGI (reference sequence). With 7 bases removed from V and 4 bases from J, the gap between germline ends came to 19 bases. The CDR3 is 15 amino acids. CDR3 nucleotide sequence: TGTGCCAGCATTAACGGACCGAGGGATGGCTATGGCTACACCTTC. It codes for CASINGPRDGYGYTF.

The chain combines TRBV5-1 with TRBJ1-2, with D maybe TRBD1 (5 bases). CDR1 is SGHRS, CDR2 YFSETQ, per germline. V shed 4 bases and J shed 4 bases, with 14 bases lying between them. This CDR3 is built from 14 residues. CDR3 loop: CASSQGQTGYGYTF. The CDR3 DNA sequence: TGCGCCAGCAGCCAGGGCCAAACTGGCTATGGCTACACCTTC.

This clone came up a few times. The J gene is TRBJ2-2, the V gene TRBV10-3; TRBD1 agrees at 9 bases. After removal of 7 bases from V and 4 bases from J, the junction contained 7 bases not matched to a gene. CDR1 and CDR2 (germline): ENHRY, SYGVKD. The CDR3 consists of 15 residues. CDR3 sequence reads: CAITSGQGGTGELFF. The CDR3 DNA is TGTGCCATCACTTCGGGACAGGGTGGCACCGGGGAGCTGTTTTTT.

CDR3 sequence: CASSSRWGAGYGYTF. In DNA form, the CDR3 reads TGTGCCAGCAGCTCCCGTTGGGGGGCCGGCTATGGCTACACCTTC. The rearrangement links TRBV5-8 to TRBJ1-2, with D tentatively TRBD1 (6 bases). The ends were cut back, 3 bases at V and 4 bases at J, with 16 bases in the middle. The CDR3 has 15 residues. Germline values: CDR1 SGHTS, CDR2 YDEGEE.

This clone was counted between two and nine times. V gene TRBV20-1 combines with J gene TRBJ1-2, with D possibly TRBD1 on 5 matching bases. Trimming removed 2 bases from V and 4 bases from J, with 5 bases in between. Germline CDR1 is DFQATT and CDR2 is SNEGSKA (reference sequence). This CDR3 has 11 amino acids. Here the CDR3 reads CSARRGYGYTF. The CDR3 DNA is TGCAGTGCTAGAAGGGGCTATGGCTACACCTTC.

The rearrangement links TRBV5-1 to TRBJ2-5; D uncertain. CDR1 SGHRS and CDR2 YFSETQ come from the germline V gene. V lost 0 bases and J 5 bases, leaving 11 bases between the germline ends. The CDR3 spans 14 residues. Here the CDR3 DNA reads TGCGCCAGCAGCTTGGAAGTACCTTGGGAGACCCAGTACTTC. It specifies CASSLEVPWETQYF.

The chain links TRBV11-2 to TRBJ1-4, with TRBD1 matching over 7 bases. This CDR3 has 14 residues. V lost 5 bases and J lost 2; bases outside the gene matches: 2. Germline CDR1 is SGHAT and CDR2 is FQNNGV. CDR3 nucleotide sequence: TGTGCCAGCAGCCGACAGGGCACTAATGAAAAACTGTTTTTT. Residues: CASSRQGTNEKLFF.

This clone was seen just once. The chain employs TRBV7-6 and TRBJ1-2; D possibly corresponds to TRBD1 (6 bases). V was clipped by 3 bases and J by 5 bases, with 13 bases between them. Germline-derived CDR1 and CDR2 are SGHVS and FNYEAQ. This CDR3 comprises 14 residues. CDR3 region: CASSLALGQYGYTF. Written as DNA, the CDR3 is TGTGCCAGCAGCTTGGCTCTAGGACAGTATGGCTACACCTTC.

The CDR3 loop reads CAWKHRAGNTIYF. In DNA, the CDR3 is TGTGCCTGGAAACACAGGGCCGGAAACACCATATATTTT. The chain recombines TRBV30 with TRBJ1-3; possible D gene TRBD1, 6 bases. Germline V gene lookup returns CDR1 GTSNPN and CDR2 SVGIG (reference sequence). Trimming left V 4 bases short and J 4 bases short, with 11 bases between. The CDR3 totals 13 residues.

This chain connects TRBV9 to TRBJ1-6; no definite D call. Trimming cost V 3 bases and J 7 bases, with 14 bases left between them. The CDR3 consists of 15 residues. From germline, CDR1 is SGDLS and CDR2 YYNGEE. The CDR3 region has the DNA TGTGCCAGCAGCGAGACGGTAGAAAACAATTCACCCCTCCACTTT. Translated: CASSETVENNSPLHF.

This chain connects TRBV18 to TRBJ2-3; 9 bases map to TRBD1. V was clipped by 5 bases and J by 0 bases; unmatched bases: 3. Germline CDR1 is KGHSH and CDR2 is LQKENI. The CDR3 totals 15 residues. In DNA form, the CDR3 reads TGTGCCAGCTCATCCGACAGGGGGAGCACAGATACGCAGTATTTT. This encodes CASSSDRGSTDTQYF.

This chain links TRBV27 with TRBJ1-3, with no clear D. The CDR3 is 17 residues long. Germline V gives CDR1 MNHEY, CDR2 SMNVEV (reference sequence). Trimming left V 6 bases short and J 0 bases short, with 18 bases between. CDR3 sequence (DNA): TGTGCCAGCAGCCCTCTCGGACTTACCCTCTCTGGAAACACCATATATTTT. It translates to CASSPLGLTLSGNTIYF.

CDR3 region: CASSSRSRYDTGELFF. Written as DNA, the CDR3 is TGTGCCAGCAGTTCCCGGTCACGGTATGACACCGGGGAGCTGTTTTTT. This chain uses TRBV5-4 with TRBJ2-2; D is unclear. The germline gives CDR1 SGHNT, CDR2 YYREEE (reference sequence). This CDR3 comprises 16 residues. The germline V and J ends were trimmed by 5 bases and 3 bases, with 17 bases remaining between them.

This chain connects TRBV18 to TRBJ1-1; no definite D call. The V gene lost 7 bases and the J gene lost 1 base, with 10 bases spanning the gap. Per the germline V gene, CDR1 is KGHSH and CDR2 is LQKENI. The CDR3 runs 13 residues. The CDR3 DNA sequence: TGTGCCAGCTTCGAGGGTCAGAACACTGAAGCTTTCTTT. It translates to CASFEGQNTEAFF.

This clone was detected once. J is TRBJ1-1 and V is TRBV11-1, with 9 bases identical to TRBD1. The CDR3 runs to 14 residues. The germline V gene encodes CDR1 SGHAT and CDR2 FQDESV (reference sequence). Trimming removed 5 bases from V and 10 bases from J; junction bases left unmatched: 11. The CDR3 here is CASSPGQGTLGAFF. The CDR3 DNA is TGTGCCAGCAGCCCCGGACAGGGGACACTTGGAGCTTTCTTT.

This chain links TRBV7-9 with TRBJ1-3; possible D gene TRBD1, 5 bases. This CDR3 spans 17 amino acids. Per germline, CDR1 SEHNR and CDR2 FQNEAQ (reference sequence). Between the trimmed V and J ends, which lost 5 bases and 0 bases, there was a span of 17 bases. CDR3 in amino acids: CASSAQPGLISGNTIYF. As DNA, the CDR3 is TGTGCCAGCAGCGCGCAGCCGGGACTCATCTCTGGAAACACCATATATTTT.

The CDR3 sequence: CASSQGTGRQETQYF. The CDR3, as DNA: TGCGCCAGCAGCCAAGGGACAGGTCGGCAAGAGACCCAGTACTTC. This sequence joins TRBV4-1 and TRBJ2-5; 7 bases line up with TRBD1. V lost 1 base to trimming and J lost 2 bases; unmatched junction nucleotides: 4. The length of the CDR3 is 15 residues. Germline V gives CDR1 MGHRA, CDR2 YSYEKL.

The chain is built from TRBV7-3 and TRBJ2-5, with a weak D call TRBD1 (6 bases). This CDR3 has 16 residues. V was clipped by 0 bases and J by 1 base, with 12 bases between them. Germline V gives CDR1 SGHTA, CDR2 FQGTGA. CDR3 nucleotide sequence: TGTGCCAGCAGCTTAACGGGCCCAGGGGTCCAAGAGACCCAGTACTTC. As protein: CASSLTGPGVQETQYF.